This T cell receptor (beta chain) was obtained from a study of somatic mutations in cytotoxic T cells in rheumatoid arthritis. Study information: A roughly 32 ml EDTA sample of patient blood was drawn right after diagnosis, before any treatment. Flow-sorting brought some V beta antibody-stained T-cell populations to nearly 100% purity, V beta1+ cells sequenced for TCRB among them. Study-wide results and limits: It was found that CD8+ T-cell clonality in rheumatoid arthritis patients did not differ significantly from that in age-matched healthy controls.

To note about this clone: The antigen is unknown.

By positive magnetic bead selection, CD4+ and CD8+ cells were isolated, and their purity was checked by flow cytometry. The CDR3 has 11 residues. Germline CDR1 is MDHEN and CDR2 is SYDVKM. V lost 4 bases and J lost 6, with 7 bases in between. Generated by immunoSEQ multiplex PCR, the TCRdb table keeps only in-frame clones and is missing some. Of roughly 20,000 clones in the sample, 82% are singletons; the top ten hold about 9%. Sequenced material: CD8+ T cells sorted from blood. The gene calls are TRBV28 and TRBJ2-7; D gene uncertain. The clonotype was recovered from an adult with rheumatoid arthritis. The CDR3 DNA follows: TGTGCCAGCAGTTCCCCTACCGAGCAGTACTTC. As protein: CASSSPTEQYF.